Below, 18 T cell receptor beta chains from the same sample are listed, as sequenced in a study of shared clonotypes between healthy human individuals (dated by TCRdb to 2019 to 2021). Libraries were built with the immunoSEQ multiplex PCR assay. TCRdb carries this immuneACCESS record with in-frame sequences only. Its versions omit some clonotypes, under half of them owing to an unresolved V gene in the studies checked, with the rest unexplained. The sample includes nearly 1,000,000 clones, with approximately 80% observed a single time. The ten biggest clones cover approximately 1.5% of the sample. Sequencing used memory CD4+ T cells sorted from blood. Sample cell subset or site, as interpreted from the label and publication: CD45RA-negative fraction. The source is a man aged 18 to 35 in good health.

This chain links TRBV5-1 with TRBJ2-1; TRBD2 might be the D (6 bases). V lost 3 bases to trimming and J lost 7 bases, with 11 bases between them. This CDR3 has 13 amino acids. Germline V CDR1 and CDR2: SGHRS, YFSETQ. CDR3 sequence: CASSSPGGNEQFF. CDR3 coding DNA: TGCGCCAGCAGCTCGCCTGGGGGGAATGAGCAGTTCTTC.

This sequence joins TRBV28 and TRBJ1-5; no clear D. V lost 1 base and J 0 bases, leaving 13 bases between the germline ends. The CDR3 is made up of 17 amino acids. Germline V CDR1 and CDR2: MDHEN, SYDVKM. CDR3 sequence: CASSLLLTTDSNQPQHF. The DNA of the CDR3 is TGTGCCAGCAGTTTATTACTGACGACCGATAGCAATCAGCCCCAGCATTTT.

The chain couples TRBV4-3 to TRBJ2-2; D ambiguous. The CDR3 length is 14 residues. The V gene lost 5 bases and the J gene lost 0 bases, with 7 bases spanning the gap. Germline V gene sequence: CDR1 LGHNA, CDR2 YSLEER. This CDR3 reads CASSYWPNTGELFF. The CDR3 bases are TGCGCCAGCAGCTATTGGCCGAACACCGGGGAGCTGTTTTTT.

This clone came up once. The rearrangement joins TRBV5-6 to TRBJ2-7, with TRBD1 matching 10 bases. Germline V lookup: CDR1 SGHDT, CDR2 YYEEEE. The CDR3 runs 13 residues. V shed 4 bases, J shed 8 bases, and the junction held 6 bases outside the gene matches. CDR3 sequence: CASSGGQGIQQYF. The CDR3 nucleotides are TGTGCCAGCAGCGGGGGACAGGGGATCCAGCAGTACTTC.

The chain employs TRBV28 and TRBJ2-5; D not certain. This CDR3 comprises 14 residues. V shed 5 bases and J shed 4 bases, with 14 bases lying between them. From germline, CDR1 is MDHEN and CDR2 SYDVKM. CDR3 region: CASSTPSFPETQYF. The CDR3 DNA reads as TGTGCCAGCAGTACTCCGTCCTTTCCAGAGACCCAGTACTTC.

The CDR3 DNA reads TGTGCCAGCAGCGCTCAGACTATACCATACAATGAGCAGTTCTTC. This codes for CASSAQTIPYNEQFF. The V and J genes are TRBV9 and TRBJ2-1; D perhaps matches TRBD2 (5 bases). Germline assignment: CDR1 SGDLS and CDR2 YYNGEE. The CDR3 spans 15 residues. V lost 3 bases and J 4 bases, leaving 14 bases between the germline ends. The whole variable domain, filled in from reference TRBV9 and TRBJ2-1, reads DSGVTQTPKHLITATGQRVTLRCSPRSGDLSVYWYQQSLDQGLQFLIQYYNGEERAKGNILERFSAQQFPDLHSELNLSSLELGDSALYFCASSAQTIPYNEQFFGPGTRLTVL.

The chain employs TRBV19 and TRBJ1-1; D is unclear. There are 12 residues in the CDR3. V dropped 4 bases and J dropped 1 base, with 4 bases sitting between them. Germline CDR1 and CDR2: LNHDA and SQIVND (reference sequence). CDR3: CASSRSNTEAFF. CDR3 coding DNA: TGTGCCAGTAGTAGGTCGAACACTGAAGCTTTCTTT.

V is TRBV7-2 and J is TRBJ2-1; D possibly corresponds to TRBD2 (5 bases). The CDR3 sequence is 14 residues long. Trimming shortened V by 5 bases and J by 8 bases, and 16 bases separated the two germline ends. The germline V gene encodes CDR1 SGHTA and CDR2 FQGNSA. CDR3 amino acids: CASSPFGPRDEQFF. In DNA, the CDR3 is TGTGCCAGCAGCCCCTTCGGCCCGAGGGATGAGCAGTTCTTC.

The gene calls are TRBV7-9 and TRBJ1-2; perhaps TRBD1 as D (6 bases). Germline V gives CDR1 SEHNR, CDR2 FQNEAQ (reference sequence). V gave up 4 bases and J gave up 4 bases, with 16 bases separating them. The CDR3 length is 15 residues. The CDR3 sequence: CASSSRTVTIYGYTF. CDR3 nucleotide sequence: TGTGCCAGCAGCTCTAGGACAGTAACGATCTATGGCTACACCTTC.

A word on this clone: This sample also contains other DNA sequences that code for the same CDR3. The V call is TRBV11-2, the J call TRBJ1-4, with a tentative D call TRBD1 (5 bases). CDR1 and CDR2 from the germline V gene are SGHAT and FQNNGV. Trimming removed 5 bases at V and 0 bases at J, with 10 bases between. The CDR3 is 15 amino acids. The CDR3 DNA is TGTGCCAGCAGCCCCGGGACCTCAACTAATGAAAAACTGTTTTTT. Encoded protein: CASSPGTSTNEKLFF.

The chain couples TRBV30 to TRBJ1-2, with unresolved D. V lost 2 bases and J 8 bases, leaving 12 bases between the germline ends. The CDR3 covers 12 residues. Germline V gives CDR1 GTSNPN, CDR2 SVGIG (reference sequence). CDR3 nucleotides: TGTGCCTGGAGTTTCGAGGATTACGGCTACACCTTC. This translates into CAWSFEDYGYTF.

The gene calls are TRBV6-6 and TRBJ1-4; D is uncertain. From germline, CDR1 is MNHNY and CDR2 SVGAGI (reference sequence). The CDR3 is 11 residues long. V lost 6 bases, J lost 8 bases, and 7 bases lay in between. In nucleotides, the CDR3 is TGTGCCAGCAGCTGGCTGGAAAAACTGTTTTTT. It encodes CASSWLEKLFF.

This chain links TRBV5-1 with TRBJ1-2; a weak D match, TRBD1 (5 bases). Germline CDR1 is SGHRS and CDR2 is YFSETQ. The CDR3 contains 14 residues. Trimming left V 4 bases short and J 0 bases short, with 10 bases between. DNA of the CDR3: TGCGCCAGCAGCACCGACAGTACTAACTATGGCTACACCTTC. It yields the protein CASSTDSTNYGYTF. Full variable domain (outside the CDR3, taken from reference TRBV5-1 and TRBJ1-2): KAGVTQTPRYLIKTRGQQVTLSCSPISGHRSVSWYQQTPGQGLQFLFEYFSETQRNKGNFPGRFSGRQFSNSRSEMNVSTLELGDSALYLCASSTDSTNYGYTFGSGTRLTVV.

This chain joins TRBV11-2 and TRBJ2-1; perhaps D is TRBD1 or TRBD2 (5 bases each). With 5 bases removed from V and 3 bases from J, the gap between germline ends came to 14 bases. The CDR3 is 15 amino acids. Germline CDR1 and CDR2: SGHAT and FQNNGV. The CDR3 loop reads CASSPGASVYNEQFF. The CDR3 DNA follows: TGTGCCAGCAGCCCCGGGGCTAGTGTCTACAATGAGCAGTTCTTC.

This chain connects TRBV7-6 to TRBJ2-5; the match to TRBD2 covers 7 bases. CDR1 and CDR2 (germline): SGHVS, FNYEAQ. V was clipped by 5 bases and J by 9 bases; unmatched bases: 15. CDR3 length equals 15 residues. CDR3 sequence (DNA): TGTGCCAGCAGCCTATCGACGGAAGCGGGGCGGGCCCAGTACTTC. Translation gives CASSLSTEAGRAQYF.

This chain joins TRBV23-1 and TRBJ2-2; TRBD1 matches 10 bases. TRBV23-1 is recorded as an ORF, its role being uncertain. CDR3 size: 17 residues. The ends lost 7 bases at V and 6 bases at J; junction bases unmatched: 14. The CDR3 loop reads CASTLLPGQGTAGELFF. The CDR3 DNA follows: TGCGCCAGCACTCTTTTGCCGGGACAGGGGACGGCCGGGGAGCTGTTTTTT.

Only one count was recorded for this clone. The chain joins TRBV19 to TRBJ1-2; D may be TRBD1 (5 bases). Germline CDR1 reads LNHDA; CDR2 reads SQIVND (reference sequence). Trimming cost V 6 bases and J 5 bases, with 16 bases left between them. CDR3 length: 14 amino acids. CDR3 in DNA: TGTGCCAGTAGACCACCGGGACGGAGATATGGCTACACCTTC. Encoded protein: CASRPPGRRYGYTF.

V and J are TRBV6-1 and TRBJ2-5; 9 nucleotides agree with TRBD2. The CDR3 is 14 amino acids. Germline-derived CDR1 and CDR2 are MNHNS and SASEGT. With 9 bases clipped from V and 5 bases from J, the junction kept 10 bases outside the gene matches. The CDR3 DNA follows: TGTGCCAGTGGTGTTACTAGCGGGCGGGAGACCCAGTACTTC. Protein product: CASGVTSGRETQYF.